What follows is one T cell receptor beta chain and its context. This specimen comes from a study of blood T cell repertoires in COVID-19. Overall study context: Acute-phase and convalescent COVID-19 samples originated in the United States, Italy and Spain. Sample material is recorded as cDNA or gDNA derived from T cells, B-cell-depleted T cells, or PBMCs.

Original data processing: Reference gene primer amplification gave estimated nucleated cell counts. Produced via immunoSEQ multiplex PCR; TCRdb's table is partial and in-frame only. The DNA gave D and trimming, while V, J and clone size come from that table. The sample consists of 150,000 or so clones, under 85% of them appearing once. This TCR was sampled from a man aged 55 to 70 who had recovered from COVID-19. The specimen was peripheral blood.

CDR3 in amino acids: CASSIVETSGNTIYF. The CDR3 DNA reads TGTGCCAGTAGTATAGTGGAGACCTCTGGAAACACCATATATTTT. The rearrangement links TRBV19 to TRBJ1-3; D ambiguous. Per germline, CDR1 LNHDA and CDR2 SQIVND (reference sequence). Trimming cost V 1 base and J 0 bases, with 7 bases left between them. This CDR3 is 15 amino acids long.